Listed below are T cell receptor beta chains from one sample, sequenced in a study of cytomegalovirus exposure and HLA in healthy donors. The assay was immunoSEQ multiplex PCR, and TCRdb's table has in-frame clones only and misses some. The table records approximately 140,000 clones, about three fifths of them present only once. Specimen: PBMCs. The receptors shown here come from a male donor in good health and CMV-seronegative. Each CDR3 is given with its conserved first and last residue. The D gene is left open where the match is weak. Only some rows state a clone size, as once, few, many or a class for expanded clones.

-	TRBV6-4	-	TRBJ1-6	CASSDVGGRSPLHF	TGTGCCAGCAGTGACGTCGGGGGGCGATCACCCCTCCACTTT
-	TRBV7-9	-	TRBJ2-2	CATSTENTGELFF	TGTGCCACTTCGACAGAGAACACCGGGGAGCTGTTTTTT
-	TRBV30	few	TRBJ1-2	CAWSSTNYGYTF	TGTGCCTGGAGTAGCACTAACTATGGCTACACCTTC
-	TRBV7-2	-	TRBJ2-5	CASSKTGIQETQYF	TGTGCCAGCAGCAAAACCGGGATCCAAGAGACCCAGTACTTC
-	TRBV19	few	TRBJ2-7	CASSTHYEQYF	TGTGCCAGTAGTACCCACTACGAGCAGTACTTC
-	TRBV6-1	few	TRBJ2-1	CASSALLAGPFF	TGTGCCAGCAGTGCCTTACTAGCTGGGCCGTTCTTC
TRBD2	TRBV27	once	TRBJ2-3	CASSLEREVSTDTQYF	TGTGCCAGCAGTTTAGAGCGGGAAGTTAGCACAGATACGCAGTATTTT
-	TRBV2	-	TRBJ1-2	CASSETGTNYGYTF	TGTGCCAGCAGTGAGACAGGTACTAACTATGGCTACACCTTC
-	TRBV29-1	-	TRBJ2-5	CSVGGARSQETQYF	TGCAGCGTTGGCGGGGCTCGGAGTCAAGAGACCCAGTACTTC
-	TRBV7-3	-	TRBJ2-1	CASSSMGVNEQFF	TGTGCCAGCAGCTCGATGGGAGTAAATGAGCAGTTCTTC